These 20 T cell receptor beta chains were all obtained from the same sample, sequenced in a study of T cells after yellow fever vaccination. MiXCR, run by TCRdb on the 5' RACE reads, gives a single entry per CDR3 protein. The sample shows 300,000 to 450,000 distinct CDR3 sequences, around 6.4% of them seen only once. The specimen comprised PBMCs, sampled 5 days after the yellow fever booster vaccination. These receptor sequences come from a man aged 25 to 40 who received the YFV17D yellow fever vaccine.

This clonotype was counted between two and nine times. The chain uses TRBV7-9 and TRBJ2-1; D is uncertain. The CDR3 extends over 13 amino acids. Germline-derived CDR1 and CDR2 are SEHNR and FQNEAQ (reference sequence). V was pared by 1 base and J by 7 bases, with 8 bases between. The CDR3 loop reads CASSLEGVNEQFF. The CDR3 DNA reads as TGTGCCAGCAGCTTAGAGGGCGTTAATGAGCAGTTCTTC.

The sample holds many counts of this clonotype. The chain has TRBV7-8 and TRBJ2-7; D remains ambiguous. Germline lookup yields CDR1 SGHVS and CDR2 FQNEAQ. The length of the CDR3 is 17 residues. Trimming shortened V by 3 bases and J by 4 bases, and 22 bases separated the two germline ends. DNA for the CDR3: TGTGCCAGCAGCTTTTCCAGGACGGCGACACCTTATTACGAGCAGTACTTC. Amino acids: CASSFSRTATPYYEQYF. Together with reference TRBV7-8 and TRBJ2-7, the CDR3 gives the full variable domain: GAGVSQSPRYKVAKRGQDVALRCDPISGHVSLFWYQQALGQGPEFLTYFQNEAQLDKSGLPSDRFFAERPEGSVSTLKIQRTQQEDSAVYLCASSFSRTATPYYEQYFGPGTRLTVT.

The chain uses TRBV30 and TRBJ2-2; no definite D call. V lost 3 bases and J 0 bases, leaving 8 bases between the germline ends. The CDR3 loop spans 14 amino acids. Germline-derived CDR1 and CDR2 are GTSNPN and SVGIG (reference sequence). The CDR3 sequence: CAWRGIANTGELFF. In DNA form, the CDR3 reads TGTGCCTGGAGGGGGATCGCGAACACCGGGGAGCTGTTTTTT.

The V and J genes are TRBV6-1 and TRBJ2-2, with D possibly TRBD2 on 5 matching bases. The length of the CDR3 is 14 residues. V was cut by 7 bases and J by 3 bases, with 12 bases left in between. Germline V gene lookup returns CDR1 MNHNS and CDR2 SASEGT. The CDR3 bases are TGTGCCAGCAATCCGGGATGGGACACCGGGGAGCTGTTTTTT. Its protein product is CASNPGWDTGELFF.

A few counts support this clonotype. The chain couples TRBV12-3 or TRBV12-4 to TRBJ1-5; a weak D match, TRBD1 (6 bases). This CDR3 region has 17 residues. Trimming took off 6 bases at V and 0 bases at J, with 18 bases between the two ends. This chain's CDR3 is CASRQGLAPYSNQPQHF. CDR3 in DNA: TGTGCCAGCAGACAGGGTTTAGCCCCCTATAGCAATCAGCCCCAGCATTTT.

The J gene is TRBJ1-1, the V gene TRBV5-6; TRBD1 aligns across 7 bases. CDR1 and CDR2 (germline): SGHDT, YYEEEE. After removal of 0 bases from V and 5 bases from J, the junction contained 7 bases not matched to a gene. The CDR3 loop spans 15 amino acids. Written as DNA, the CDR3 is TGTGCCAGCAGCTTGGAAACCAGGGGGAGGACTGAAGCTTTCTTT. Translating gives CASSLETRGRTEAFF.

The chain is built from TRBV11-2 and TRBJ2-1, with TRBD2 matching over 14 bases. Germline values: CDR1 SGHAT, CDR2 FQNNGV. The J segment lost 4 bases and the V segment lost 6 bases, leaving 2 bases of the junction unmatched. The CDR3 consists of 15 residues. The CDR3 sequence: CASRRLAGGYNEQFF. The CDR3 bases are TGTGCCAGCAGGCGACTAGCGGGAGGGTACAATGAGCAGTTCTTC.

This chain links TRBV24-1 with TRBJ2-1, with D perhaps matching TRBD2 (6 bases). Germline V lookup: CDR1 KGHDR, CDR2 SFDVKD. The CDR3 is 15 residues long. Trimming left V 3 bases short and J 10 bases short, with 18 bases between. The CDR3 DNA reads TGTGCCACCAGTGATCCCGGGAGCAGCCTACACGAGCAGTTCTTC. This translates into CATSDPGSSLHEQFF.

This clonotype was counted a few times. The chain is built from TRBV6-2 or TRBV6-3 and TRBJ2-2; TRBD2 might be the D (6 bases). The V end was cut by 8 bases, the J end by 3 bases, with 13 bases between. CDR3 length equals 14 residues. CDR1 is MNHEY and CDR2 is SVGEGT in the germline V gene. CDR3 amino acids: CASAVGRYTGELFF. The CDR3 nucleotides read TGTGCCAGCGCGGTGGGGAGGTACACCGGGGAGCTGTTTTTT.

This clonotype was detected a few times. V is TRBV9 and J is TRBJ2-7, with 7 bases identical to TRBD2. The CDR3 totals 15 residues. J gave up 5 bases and V 0 bases, and 8 bases lay outside the gene matches. CDR1 and CDR2 (germline): SGDLS, YYNGEE. The CDR3 nucleotides read TGTGCCAGCAGCGTAGGCGGGAGCCAGTTGAACGAGCAGTACTTC. Residues: CASSVGGSQLNEQYF.

This clonotype has a handful of counts. The gene calls are TRBV12-3 or TRBV12-4 and TRBJ2-7; D not resolved. V dropped 4 bases and J dropped 4 bases, with 5 bases sitting between them. The CDR3 length is 11 residues. CDR3 loop: CASSYIYEQYF. CDR3 nucleotide sequence: TGTGCCAGCAGTTACATATACGAGCAGTACTTC.

This clonotype has more than one count but fewer than ten. The V and J genes are TRBV7-2 and TRBJ2-7; D is perhaps TRBD2 (6 bases). The germline CDR1 and CDR2 sequences are SGHTA and FQGNSA. V lost 3 bases to trimming and J lost 5 bases, with 23 bases between them. This CDR3 contains 17 residues. The CDR3 loop is CASSFPLAPPRPDEQYF. In DNA, the CDR3 is TGTGCCAGCAGCTTTCCCCTAGCGCCCCCTCGCCCCGACGAGCAGTACTTC.

This clonotype came up many times. This chain links TRBV5-1 with TRBJ2-6, with D perhaps matching TRBD1 (5 bases). V was shortened by 5 bases and J by 4 bases, with 13 bases between the two germline ends. The CDR3 loop spans 15 amino acids. Germline V gene lookup returns CDR1 SGHRS and CDR2 YFSETQ. The CDR3 nucleotides are TGCGCCAGCAGACAGGTTGTCTCGGGGGCCAACGTCCTGACTTTC. Protein: CASRQVVSGANVLTF. Looking up the rest from reference TRBV5-1 and TRBJ2-6 gives the full variable domain: KAGVTQTPRYLIKTRGQQVTLSCSPISGHRSVSWYQQTPGQGLQFLFEYFSETQRNKGNFPGRFSGRQFSNSRSEMNVSTLELGDSALYLCASRQVVSGANVLTFGAGSRLTVL.

This clonotype was picked up many times. The CDR3 protein is CSALGGYNEQFF. The CDR3 DNA reads TGCAGTGCTCTTGGGGGTTACAATGAGCAGTTCTTC. The rearrangement joins TRBV20-1 to TRBJ2-1, with D possibly called TRBD1 or TRBD2 (5 bases each). The CDR3 spans 12 residues. CDR1 and CDR2 from the germline V gene are DFQATT and SNEGSKA (reference sequence). V gave up 5 bases and J gave up 4 bases, with 9 bases separating them.

The chain combines TRBV10-2 with TRBJ2-2; TRBD1 matches 8 bases. The V gene end was trimmed by 4 bases and the J gene end by 1 base; junction bases not matched to a gene: 2. The length of the CDR3 is 15 residues. Looked up from germline, CDR1 is WSHSY and CDR2 is SAAADI. The CDR3 sequence is CASSGTGKNTGELFF. The CDR3 bases are TGCGCCAGCAGTGGGACAGGGAAGAACACCGGGGAGCTGTTTTTT.

Of note for this clonotype: A much bigger clone sits one base away, suggesting this may be a read error. This chain joins TRBV7-9 and TRBJ1-1; D ambiguous. The CDR3 is made up of 13 amino acids. In germline, CDR1 is SEHNR, CDR2 FQNEAQ (reference sequence). CDR3 DNA: TGTCCCAGCAGCTTAGCTGGGAGCACTGAAGCTTTCTTT. Its translation is CPSSLAGSTEAFF.

Remarks on this clonotype: A read error is possible here, since a much larger clone lies one base away. This chain connects TRBV14 to TRBJ2-7, with 9 nucleotides matching TRBD1. The length of the CDR3 is 14 residues. The germline V gene encodes CDR1 SGHDN and CDR2 FVKESK. This CDR3 reads CSSKQGALSHEQYF. In DNA form, the CDR3 reads TGTTCCAGCAAACAGGGGGCGCTGAGCCACGAGCAGTACTTC.

This clonotype was detected only a few times. The V and J genes are TRBV20-1 and TRBJ1-2, with TRBD1 as a possible D gene (5 bases). Per the germline V gene, CDR1 is DFQATT and CDR2 is SNEGSKA (reference sequence). V dropped 4 bases and J dropped 3 bases, with 15 bases sitting between them. The CDR3 covers 14 residues. CDR3 residues: CSATGTAGYYGYTF. CDR3 sequence (DNA): TGCAGTGCTACTGGGACGGCCGGCTACTATGGCTACACCTTC.

This clonotype has a handful of counts. V and J are TRBV4-3 and TRBJ1-5; D not resolved. The V gene's germline CDR1 is LGHNA and CDR2 YSLEER. This CDR3 is 15 amino acids long. V dropped 1 base and J dropped 0 bases, with 7 bases sitting between them. CDR3 in amino acids: CASSQAYGSNQPQHF. The CDR3 region has the DNA TGCGCCAGCAGCCAAGCCTACGGTAGCAATCAGCCCCAGCATTTT.

Many counts were recorded for this clonotype. CDR3: CASSIIGADTHQPQHF. CDR3 bases: TGTGCCAGTAGTATCATAGGGGCCGACACCCATCAGCCCCAGCATTTT. V usage is TRBV19 and J usage is TRBJ1-5; D is perhaps TRBD1 (5 bases). There are 16 residues in the CDR3. The V and J ends lost 3 bases and 5 bases respectively, with 17 bases between them. Germline values: CDR1 LNHDA, CDR2 SQIVND (reference sequence).